The 13 T cell receptor delta chains presented below share a single source sample, sequenced in a study of gamma-delta chains in newborns, infants, children. TCRdb applied CATT to the reads for clone calling. Of approximately 2,300 delta-chain clones in the sample, about 6.7% were seen once. The specimen sequenced was blood. Receptors originate from a child who was a newborn, infant or young child, either healthy, febrile or measles-vaccinated (not recorded which).

Only a few counts were recorded for this clone. The likely explanation is a read error, given a far larger clone one base away. Other DNA sequences in the same sample also yield this CDR3. The genes are TRDV2 and TRDJ3; the match to TRDD3 covers 12 bases. The CDR3 extends over 21 amino acids. Germline V lookup: CDR1 GEAIGNYY, CDR2 EKD. The CDR3 coding sequence is TGTGCCTGTGACACCTTACTGGGGGATACTCGACGCTCCTGGGACACCCGACAGATGTTCTTC. This gives the protein CACDTLLGDTRRSWDTRQMFF.

In its sample, this clone is large. The identical CDR3 is also encoded by other nucleotide sequences in the sample. This chain joins TRDV2 and TRDJ2; 9 bases are a match to TRDD3. CDR1 and CDR2 from the germline V gene are GEAIGNYY and EKD. V lost 3 bases and J lost 5; bases outside the gene matches: 3. The CDR3 has 14 amino acids. As DNA, the CDR3 is TGTGCCTGTGACCCACTGGGGGACACAGCACAACTCTTCTTT. It codes for CACDPLGDTAQLFF.

This clone was recorded a few times. A far larger clone differs by one base, so this is likely a read error. Other DNA variants within this sample encode the same CDR3. The CDR3 protein is CACDKVLGDSWDTRQMFF. CDR3 nucleotides: TGTGCCTGTGACAAAGTCCTGGGGGACTCCTGGGACACCCGACAGATGTTTTTC. The rearrangement links TRDV2 to TRDJ3, with 8 bases lining up with TRDD3. Germline loops: CDR1 GEAIGNYY, CDR2 EKD. This CDR3 is 18 amino acids long. The J segment lost 0 bases and the V segment lost 2 bases, leaving 5 bases of the junction unmatched.

On this clone itself: An end of the junction differs from the germline gene, which may be a read error. The V and J genes are TRDV2 and TRDJ2; 9 bases are shared with TRDD3. There are 16 residues in the CDR3. The germline V gene encodes CDR1 GEAIGNYY and CDR2 EKD. The DNA for the CDR3 is TGTGCCTGGGACTCACTGGGGGAGACTTGGACAGCGCAACTCTTTTTT. Protein product: CAWDSLGETWTAQLFF.

The table lists this clone with a few counts. This DNA's translation and the protein TCRdb lists, from a much larger clone, do not match at residue 11, likely due to a read error; the protein shown is translated from the DNA. The chain recombines TRDV2 with TRDJ3; a weak D match, TRDD3 (6 bases). V shed 3 bases and J shed 2 bases, with 19 bases lying between them. CDR3 length: 19 residues. The germline gives CDR1 GEAIGNYY, CDR2 EKD. The CDR3 sequence: CACDDLGSPSPWDTRQMFF. CDR3 sequence (DNA): TGTGCCTGTGACGACCTGGGGTCCCCGAGCCCCTGGGACACCCGACAGATGTTTTTC.

In the case of this clone: This DNA's translation and the protein TCRdb lists, from a much larger clone, do not match at residue 3, likely due to a read error; the protein shown is translated from the DNA. This chain links TRDV2 with TRDJ1; D might be TRDD1 (5 bases). Germline V gene data show CDR1 as GEAIGNYY and CDR2 as EKD. This CDR3 has 18 residues. CDR3: CARDTVRNRLRETDKLIF. The CDR3 bases are TGTGCCCGTGACACCGTTAGGAATAGACTGAGAGAGACCGATAAACTCATCTTT.

Concerning this clone: The translation of this DNA and the TCRdb protein of a much larger clone differ at residue 17, probably owing to a read error; the protein shown here is translated from the DNA. This chain uses TRDV2 with TRDJ3, with 13 bases identical to TRDD3. Per the germline V gene, CDR1 is GEAIGNYY and CDR2 is EKD. This CDR3 has 19 amino acids. The CDR3 nucleotides are TGTGCCTGTGACGTACTGGGGGATACGCGCTCCTGGGACACCCGACAGACGTTTTTC. This sequence encodes CACDVLGDTRSWDTRQTFF.

This clone is termed large. The same CDR3 is also encoded by other DNA sequences in this sample. The rearrangement uses TRDV2 and TRDJ3; possibly TRDD3 for D (5 bases). The CDR3 has 19 residues. Germline V gene data show CDR1 as GEAIGNYY and CDR2 as EKD. The germline V and J ends were trimmed by 2 bases and 0 bases, with 16 bases remaining between them. The CDR3 is CACDSVSGGHSWDTRQMFF. The CDR3 DNA is TGTGCCTGTGACAGTGTTTCGGGGGGCCACTCCTGGGACACCCGACAGATGTTTTTC.

As concerns this clone: Given a much more abundant clone one base away, this may be a read error. The chain links TRDV2 to TRDJ1; 8 nucleotides align to TRDD3. Germline loops: CDR1 GEAIGNYY, CDR2 EKD. The trim removed 3 bases at V and 0 bases at J, leaving 2 bases unmatched. The CDR3 loop spans 14 amino acids. The DNA for the CDR3 is TGTGCCTGTGACTCACTGGGGGACACCGATAAACTCATCTTT. Translation gives CACDSLGDTDKLIF.

In its sample, this clone was seen a few times. V gene TRDV2 combines with J gene TRDJ3, with a tentative D call TRDD3 (6 bases). Germline V CDR1 and CDR2: GEAIGNYY, EKD. This CDR3 spans 18 amino acids. The V and J ends lost 0 bases and 2 bases respectively, with 13 bases between them. In nucleotides, the CDR3 is TGTGCCTGTGACACCGGAAGGGGGGAGACCTGGGACACCCGACAGATGTTTTTC. Amino acids: CACDTGRGETWDTRQMFF.

Of note for this clone: The protein TCRdb gives is from a much larger clone and does not agree with this DNA's translation at residue 11, likely a read error; the protein shown here comes from the DNA. The rearrangement uses TRDV2 and TRDJ2; TRDD3 agrees at 12 bases. Germline V gives CDR1 GEAIGNYY, CDR2 EKD. The CDR3 runs to 14 residues. The CDR3 bases are TGTGCCTGTGACTTACTGGGGGATACAGCACCACTCTTCTTT. The encoded protein is CACDLLGDTAPLFF.

For this clone: A much larger clone lies one base from this, so it may be a read error. This sequence joins TRDV2 and TRDJ3, with 9 bases matching TRDD3. Looked up from germline, CDR1 is GEAIGNYY and CDR2 is EKD. The CDR3 sequence is 17 residues long. CDR3 in amino acids: CACDILGDSWDTRKMFF. The CDR3 DNA is TGTGCCTGTGACATACTGGGGGACTCCTGGGACACCCGAAAGATGTTTTTC.

This clone appeared a few times. This probably arose from a read error, given a far larger clone one base away. Other DNA sequences within the sample encode an identical CDR3. V usage is TRDV2 and J usage is TRDJ3; 9 bases fit TRDD3. Trimming removed 3 bases from V and 0 bases from J; junction bases left unmatched: 8. The CDR3 extends over 19 amino acids. In germline, CDR1 is GEAIGNYY, CDR2 EKD. The CDR3 region is CACDGLGDTSSWDTRQMFF. CDR3 in DNA: TGTGCCTGTGACGGACTGGGGGACACCAGCTCCTGGGACACCCGACAGATGTTTTTC.